Included here is one TCR beta chain sequence, with context. Its antigen is unidentified. This entry is derived from a study of monozygotic twins with inflammatory bowel disease. Using the 5' RACE reads, TCRdb records one entry per CDR3 protein without DNA. Recorded for this sample: approximately 400,000 distinct CDR3 sequences. Overall study results and limits: Repertoire similarity matched across concordant and discordant twins, perhaps owing to limited power. Compared with healthy co-twins, IBD patients showed reduced TCRbeta repertoire diversity by inverse Simpson.

Donors gave about 2.5 ml of blood apiece. After skipping T cell sorting, the authors isolated total RNA from whole blood. The CDR3 extends over 14 amino acids. Germline V gene data show CDR1 as ENHRY and CDR2 as SYGVKD. Material for sequencing was blood. This chain links TRBV10-3 with TRBJ2-7; lacking DNA, the TRBD2 call made by TCRdb goes unchecked. This clonotype was obtained from a human donor with ulcerative colitis or Crohn's disease, or a healthy co-twin of an affected twin (not recorded which). CDR3 in amino acids: CAITPGLADYEQYF.